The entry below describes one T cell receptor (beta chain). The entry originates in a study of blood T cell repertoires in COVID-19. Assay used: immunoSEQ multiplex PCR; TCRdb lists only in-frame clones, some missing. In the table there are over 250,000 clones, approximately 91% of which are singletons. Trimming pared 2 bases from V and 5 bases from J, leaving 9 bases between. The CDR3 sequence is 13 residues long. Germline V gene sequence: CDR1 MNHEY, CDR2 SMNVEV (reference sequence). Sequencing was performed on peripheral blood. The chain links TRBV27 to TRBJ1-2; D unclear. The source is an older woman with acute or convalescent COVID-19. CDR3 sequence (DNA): TGTGCCAGCAGTTTAGTGGCATCGTATGGCTACACCTTC. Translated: CASSLVASYGYTF.